This record concerns one TCR beta chain sequence. Its target is not known. Clones were read by immunoSEQ multiplex PCR, and TCRdb kept only the in-frame ones, dropping some. This table has 100,000 to 150,000 clones, roughly 87% appearing once. Germline V gives CDR1 KGHSH, CDR2 LQKENI. With 6 bases removed from V and 6 bases from J, the gap between germline ends came to 8 bases. The CDR3 length is 12 residues. The data originate from a study of T cell responses to AZD1222 COVID-19 vaccine. Findings and limits, study-wide: Donors were largely white British and mainly female; clonal diversity was possibly underestimated.

The starting material was peripheral blood, obtained on day 0 of AZD1222 vaccination. V is TRBV18 and J is TRBJ2-2; no clear D gene. The sequence was obtained from an adult in good health. The CDR3 DNA follows: TGTGCCAGCTCCCTCGATTCCGGGGAGCTGTTTTTT. Its protein product is CASSLDSGELFF.